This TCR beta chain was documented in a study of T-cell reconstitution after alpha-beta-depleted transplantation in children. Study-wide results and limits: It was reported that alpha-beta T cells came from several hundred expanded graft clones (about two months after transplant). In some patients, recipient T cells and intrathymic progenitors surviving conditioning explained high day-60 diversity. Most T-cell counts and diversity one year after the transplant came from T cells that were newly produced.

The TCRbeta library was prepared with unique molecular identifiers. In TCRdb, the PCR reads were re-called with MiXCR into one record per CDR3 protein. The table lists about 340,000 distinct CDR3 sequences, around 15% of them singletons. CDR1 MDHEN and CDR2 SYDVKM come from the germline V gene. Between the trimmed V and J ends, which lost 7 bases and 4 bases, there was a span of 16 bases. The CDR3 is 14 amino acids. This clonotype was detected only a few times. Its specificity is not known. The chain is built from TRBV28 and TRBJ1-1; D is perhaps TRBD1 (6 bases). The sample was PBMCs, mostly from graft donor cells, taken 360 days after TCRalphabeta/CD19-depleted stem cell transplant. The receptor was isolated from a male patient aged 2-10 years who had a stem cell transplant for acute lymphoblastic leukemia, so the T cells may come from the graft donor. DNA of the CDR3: TGTGCCAGCACTTACCACAGGGCTGCCACTGAAGCTTTCTTT. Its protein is CASTYHRAATEAFF.